The clone carrying this TCR beta chain appeared a few times. Germline-derived CDR1 and CDR2 are DFQATT and SNEGSKA (reference sequence). With 6 bases removed from V and 0 bases from J, the gap between germline ends came to 12 bases. This CDR3 has 14 residues. The data were taken from a study of T-cell memory formation after mild COVID-19. MiXCR was run by TCRdb on the 5' RACE reads, yielding one entry per CDR3 protein. The sample lists 300,000 to 400,000 distinct CDR3 sequences, over 10% occurring once. This sequence was found in a young man who had mild COVID-19 (a few samples of this study predate the infection). Cell type and time point are not known. J is TRBJ2-4 and V is TRBV20-1, with D hard to call. The specimen was PBMCs or a T cell subset sorted from them (not recorded which). CDR3 in amino acids: CSAEHEEAKNIQYF. As DNA, the CDR3 is TGCAGTGCGGAACATGAAGAAGCCAAAAACATTCAGTACTTC.